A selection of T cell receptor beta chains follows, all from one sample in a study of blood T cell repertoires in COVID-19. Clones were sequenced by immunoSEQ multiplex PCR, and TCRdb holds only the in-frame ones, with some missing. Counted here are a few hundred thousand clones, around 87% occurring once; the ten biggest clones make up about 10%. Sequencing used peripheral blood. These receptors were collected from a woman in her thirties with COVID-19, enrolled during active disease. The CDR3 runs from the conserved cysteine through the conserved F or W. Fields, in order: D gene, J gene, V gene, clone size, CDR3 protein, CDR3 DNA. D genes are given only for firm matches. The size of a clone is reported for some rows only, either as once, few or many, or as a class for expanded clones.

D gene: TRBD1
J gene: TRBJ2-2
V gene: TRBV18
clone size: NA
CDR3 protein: CASSPGQGNTGELFF
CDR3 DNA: TGTGCCAGCTCACCAGGACAGGGGAACACCGGGGAGCTGTTTTTT

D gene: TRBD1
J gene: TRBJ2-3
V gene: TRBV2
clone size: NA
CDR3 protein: CAANRGGDTQYF
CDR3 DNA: TGTGCCGCGAACAGGGGTGGAGATACGCAGTATTTT

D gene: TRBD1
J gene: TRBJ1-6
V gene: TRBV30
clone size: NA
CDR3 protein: CAWSKDRARNSPLHF
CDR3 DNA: TGTGCCTGGAGTAAGGACAGGGCGCGCAATTCACCCCTCCACTTT

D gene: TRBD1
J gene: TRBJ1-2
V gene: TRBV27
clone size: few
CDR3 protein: CASSLRQGAGGYTF
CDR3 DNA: TGTGCCAGCAGTTTAAGACAGGGGGCCGGGGGCTACACCTTC

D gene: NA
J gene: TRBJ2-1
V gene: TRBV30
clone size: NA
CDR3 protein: CAWSEYNEQFF
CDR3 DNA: TGTGCCTGGAGCGAGTACAATGAGCAGTTCTTC

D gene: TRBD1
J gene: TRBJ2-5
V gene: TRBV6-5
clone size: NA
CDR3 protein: CASSYSTGYETQYF
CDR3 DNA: TGTGCCAGCAGTTACTCGACAGGGTATGAGACCCAGTACTTC

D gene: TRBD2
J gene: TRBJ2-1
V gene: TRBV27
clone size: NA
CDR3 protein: CASTLYGLAGVPYNEQFF
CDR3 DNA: TGTGCCAGCACCCTCTACGGACTAGCGGGAGTCCCCTACAATGAGCAGTTCTTC

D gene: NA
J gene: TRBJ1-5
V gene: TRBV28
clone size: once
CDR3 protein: CASSFWTREGNQPQHF
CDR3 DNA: TGTGCCAGCAGTTTCTGGACCAGGGAGGGCAATCAGCCCCAGCATTTT

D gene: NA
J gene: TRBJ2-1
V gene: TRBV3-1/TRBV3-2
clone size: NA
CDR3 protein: CASSRGELVQHNEQFF
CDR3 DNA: TGTGCCAGCAGCCGAGGTGAACTAGTACAGCACAATGAGCAGTTCTTC

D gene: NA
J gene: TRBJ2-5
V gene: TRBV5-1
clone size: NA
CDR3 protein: CASTWAGGEETQYF
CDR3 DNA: TGCGCCAGCACATGGGCAGGAGGAGAAGAGACCCAGTACTTC

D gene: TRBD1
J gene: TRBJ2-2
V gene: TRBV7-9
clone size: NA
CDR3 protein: CASPLGLQGKGTGELFF
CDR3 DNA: TGTGCCAGCCCCTTGGGTCTACAGGGGAAGGGAACCGGGGAGCTGTTTTTT

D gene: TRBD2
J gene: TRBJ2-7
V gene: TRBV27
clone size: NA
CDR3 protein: CASSLAGGQEQYF
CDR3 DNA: TGTGCCAGCAGCTTAGCGGGAGGGCAAGAGCAGTACTTC

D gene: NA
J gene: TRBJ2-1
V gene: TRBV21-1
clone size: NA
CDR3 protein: CASSSTSGRVPPNEQFF
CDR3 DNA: TGTGCCAGCAGCTCGACTAGCGGTCGCGTCCCCCCCAATGAGCAGTTCTTC

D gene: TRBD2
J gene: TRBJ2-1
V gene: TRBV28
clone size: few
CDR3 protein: CASGGVTSYNEQFF
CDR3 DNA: TGTGCCAGCGGGGGGGTGACCTCCTACAATGAGCAGTTCTTC

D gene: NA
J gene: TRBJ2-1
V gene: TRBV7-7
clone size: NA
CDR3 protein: CASSPFSESSYNEQFF
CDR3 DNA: TGTGCTAGCAGCCCCTTCTCCGAGAGCTCCTACAATGAGCAGTTCTTC

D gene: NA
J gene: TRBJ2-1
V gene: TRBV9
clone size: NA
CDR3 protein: CASSVGGGSWDEQFF
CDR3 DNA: TGTGCCAGCAGCGTAGGTGGCGGGTCCTGGGATGAGCAGTTCTTC

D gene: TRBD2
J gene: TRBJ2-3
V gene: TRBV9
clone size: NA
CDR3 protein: CASTKAGGPTDTQYF
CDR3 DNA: TGTGCCAGCACCAAAGCGGGAGGCCCCACAGATACGCAGTATTTT

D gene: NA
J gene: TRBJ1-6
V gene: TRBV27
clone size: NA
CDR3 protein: CASTIGQFGNSPLHF
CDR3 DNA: TGTGCCAGCACCATTGGGCAGTTCGGCAATTCACCCCTCCACTTT

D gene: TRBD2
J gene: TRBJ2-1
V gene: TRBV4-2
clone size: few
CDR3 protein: CASSQAQGLAGENEQFF
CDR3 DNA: TGTGCCAGCAGCCAAGCCCAGGGACTAGCGGGAGAGAATGAGCAGTTCTTC

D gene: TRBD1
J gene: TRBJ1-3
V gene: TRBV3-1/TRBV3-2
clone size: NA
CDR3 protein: CASSQTGGASGNTIYF
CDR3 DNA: TGTGCCAGCAGCCAAACAGGGGGCGCATCTGGAAACACCATATATTTT

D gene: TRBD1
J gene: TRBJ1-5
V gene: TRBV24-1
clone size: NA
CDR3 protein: CATSEPGTGPSQPQHF
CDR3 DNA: TGTGCCACCAGTGAACCCGGGACAGGCCCCTCTCAGCCCCAGCATTTT

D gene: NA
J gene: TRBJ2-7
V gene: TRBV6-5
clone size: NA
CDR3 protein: CASTQPSSYEQYF
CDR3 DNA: TGTGCCAGCACCCAACCGAGCTCCTACGAGCAGTACTTC

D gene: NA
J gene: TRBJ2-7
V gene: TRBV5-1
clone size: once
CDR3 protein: CASSLTGAGAYEQYF
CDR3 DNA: TGCGCCAGCAGCCTGACAGGTGCGGGTGCCTACGAGCAGTACTTC

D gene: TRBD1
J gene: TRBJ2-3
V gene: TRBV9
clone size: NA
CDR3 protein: CASSKDRGRSTDTQYF
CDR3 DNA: TGTGCCAGCAGCAAAGACAGGGGACGAAGCACAGATACGCAGTATTTT

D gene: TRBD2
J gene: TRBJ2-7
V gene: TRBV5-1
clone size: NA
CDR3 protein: CASSLGTSGDEQYF
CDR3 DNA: TGCGCCAGCAGCCTCGGGACTAGCGGCGACGAGCAGTACTTC

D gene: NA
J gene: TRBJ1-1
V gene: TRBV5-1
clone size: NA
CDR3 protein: CASSLPGQLNTEAFF
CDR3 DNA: TGCGCCAGCAGCTTACCGGGACAACTGAACACTGAAGCTTTCTTT

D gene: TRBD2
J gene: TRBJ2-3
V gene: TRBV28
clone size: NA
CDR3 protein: CASSGGGAIQDTQYF
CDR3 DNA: TGTGCCAGCAGTGGGGGGGGAGCCATCCAGGATACGCAGTATTTT

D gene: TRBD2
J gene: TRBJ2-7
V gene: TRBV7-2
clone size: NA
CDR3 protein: CASSLAPGLAASYEQYF
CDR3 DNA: TGTGCCAGCAGCTTAGCACCGGGACTAGCGGCTTCCTACGAGCAGTACTTC

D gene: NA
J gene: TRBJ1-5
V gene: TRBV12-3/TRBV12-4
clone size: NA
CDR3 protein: CASSLVRDQPQHF
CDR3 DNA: TGTGCCAGCAGTTTAGTCAGGGATCAGCCCCAGCATTTT

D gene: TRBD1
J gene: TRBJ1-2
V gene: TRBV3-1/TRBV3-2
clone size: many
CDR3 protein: CASSDRDRLRRGYTF
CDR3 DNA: TGTGCCAGCAGCGATCGGGACAGGCTGCGGAGAGGCTACACCTTC

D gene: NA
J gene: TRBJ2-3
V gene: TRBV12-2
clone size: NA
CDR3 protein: CASRFSREGRTQYF
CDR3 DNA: TGTGCAAGTCGCTTCTCCAGGGAAGGCAGAACGCAGTATTTT

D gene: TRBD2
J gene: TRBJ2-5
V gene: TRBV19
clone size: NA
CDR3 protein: CASRGRVMETQYF
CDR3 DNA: TGTGCCAGTAGGGGGAGGGTAATGGAGACCCAGTACTTC

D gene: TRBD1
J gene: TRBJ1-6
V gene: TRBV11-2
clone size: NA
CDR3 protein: CASSVGQVYSPLHF
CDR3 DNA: TGTGCCAGCAGTGTGGGACAGGTTTATTCACCCCTCCACTTT

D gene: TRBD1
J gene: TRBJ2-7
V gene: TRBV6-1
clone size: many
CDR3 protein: CASSEGTGGYEQYF
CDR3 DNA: TGTGCCAGCAGTGAAGGGACAGGGGGCTACGAGCAGTACTTC

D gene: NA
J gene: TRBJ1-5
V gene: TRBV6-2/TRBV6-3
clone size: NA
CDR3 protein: CASSYPEPQHF
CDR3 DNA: TGTGCCAGCAGTTACCCGGAGCCCCAGCATTTT

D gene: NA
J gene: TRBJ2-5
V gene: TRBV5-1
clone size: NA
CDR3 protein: CASSPDRGGRETQYF
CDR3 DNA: TGCGCCAGCAGCCCTGACAGGGGAGGGCGAGAGACCCAGTACTTC

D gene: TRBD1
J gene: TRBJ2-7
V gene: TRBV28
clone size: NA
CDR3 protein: CASSPLAAQGLTLKQYF
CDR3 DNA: TGTGCCAGCAGTCCACTTGCTGCACAGGGGTTAACGCTGAAGCAGTACTTC

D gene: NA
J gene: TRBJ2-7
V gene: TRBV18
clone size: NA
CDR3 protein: CASSPRQDYEQYF
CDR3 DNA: TGTGCCAGCTCCCCAAGACAGGACTACGAGCAGTACTTC

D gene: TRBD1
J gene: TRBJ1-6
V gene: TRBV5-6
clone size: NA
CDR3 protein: CASSPGTGDSNSPLHF
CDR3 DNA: TGTGCCAGCAGCCCGGGGACGGGGGACAGTAATTCACCCCTCCACTTT

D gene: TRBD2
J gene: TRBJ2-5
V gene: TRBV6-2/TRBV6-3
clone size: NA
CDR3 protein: CASSLGVAGEETQYF
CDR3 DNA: TGTGCCAGCAGTCTTGGGGTAGCGGGTGAAGAGACCCAGTACTTC

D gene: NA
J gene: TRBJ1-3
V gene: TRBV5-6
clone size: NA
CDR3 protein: CASSPGHTNSGNTIYF
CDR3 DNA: TGTGCCAGCAGCCCGGGACACACGAACTCTGGAAACACCATATATTTT

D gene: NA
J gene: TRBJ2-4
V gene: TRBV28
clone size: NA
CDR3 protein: CASSLGGEQINIQYF
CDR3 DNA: TGTGCCAGCAGTCTAGGGGGGGAACAAATAAACATTCAGTACTTC

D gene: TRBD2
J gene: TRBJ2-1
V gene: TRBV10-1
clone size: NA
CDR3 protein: CASSAGGPYNEQFF
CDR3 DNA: TGCGCCAGCAGTGCGGGAGGGCCCTACAATGAGCAGTTCTTC

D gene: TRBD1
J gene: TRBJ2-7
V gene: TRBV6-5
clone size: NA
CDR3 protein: CASSFNTGAYEQYF
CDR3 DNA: TGTGCCAGCAGTTTCAACACAGGGGCCTACGAGCAGTACTTC

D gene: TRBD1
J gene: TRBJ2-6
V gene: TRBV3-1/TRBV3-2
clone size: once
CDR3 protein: CASRDRGPSGANVLTF
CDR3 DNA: TGTGCCAGCCGGGACAGGGGGCCCTCTGGGGCCAACGTCCTGACTTTC

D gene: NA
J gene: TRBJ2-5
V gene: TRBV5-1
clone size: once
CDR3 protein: CASSPGQPGETQYF
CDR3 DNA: TGCGCCAGCAGCCCCGGACAGCCCGGAGAGACCCAGTACTTC

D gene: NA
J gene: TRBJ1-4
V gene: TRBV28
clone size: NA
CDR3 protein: CASRKGGGPNEKLFF
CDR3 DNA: TGTGCCAGCCGAAAAGGGGGGGGACCTAATGAAAAACTGTTTTTT

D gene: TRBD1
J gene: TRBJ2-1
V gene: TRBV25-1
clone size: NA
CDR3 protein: CASSESRDREPYNEQFF
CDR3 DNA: TGTGCCAGCAGTGAAAGCCGGGACAGGGAACCCTACAATGAGCAGTTCTTC

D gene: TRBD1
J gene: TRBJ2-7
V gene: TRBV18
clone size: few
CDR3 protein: CASSPPTGALSYEQYF
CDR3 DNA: TGTGCCAGCTCACCTCCGACAGGGGCTTTATCCTACGAGCAGTACTTC

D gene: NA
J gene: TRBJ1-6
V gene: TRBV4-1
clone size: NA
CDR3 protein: CASSQETGRSPLHF
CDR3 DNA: TGCGCCAGCAGCCAAGAAACAGGTCGTTCACCCCTCCACTTT

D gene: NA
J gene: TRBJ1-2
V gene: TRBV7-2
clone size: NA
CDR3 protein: CASSLGGNPYGYTF
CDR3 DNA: TGTGCCAGCAGCTTGGGAGGAAACCCCTATGGCTACACCTTC